This TCR beta chain came from a study of T-cell memory formation after mild COVID-19. Study-wide results and caveats: Day 15 to 85 contractors were CD4/CD8 balanced; later expanders leaned CD4+. In pre-infection memory, a portion of responding clones appeared, which suggested that cross-reactive memory joined. CD4+ contracting clones were found mainly in CM and EM, and CD8+ ones in EMRA.

Concerning this clonotype: Its specificity is unknown.

The 5'RACE method, run with constant-segment primers, produced TCR alpha and TCR beta cDNA libraries (carrying sample barcodes and UMIs). From the 5' RACE reads, TCRdb called clonotypes with MiXCR, one entry per CDR3 protein. The repertoire has fewer than 110,000 distinct CDR3 sequences, around an eighth of them found once; the top ten carry 35% to 40%. The sequence came from a man between 18 and 35 years old who had mild COVID-19 (a few samples of this study predate the infection). Cell type and time point are not known. The sequencing input was PBMCs or a T cell subset sorted from them (not recorded which).

The CDR3, as DNA: TGTGCCAGCAGTTTAGGACGGGTACGGCAGCCCCAGCATTTT. This sequence encodes CASSLGRVRQPQHF. The chain couples TRBV28 to TRBJ1-5; D remains ambiguous. Trimming left V 2 bases short and J 7 bases short, with 12 bases between. Per germline, CDR1 MDHEN and CDR2 SYDVKM. CDR3 length equals 14 residues.